The source of this TCR beta chain is a study of blood T cell dynamics during melanoma immunotherapy. Concerning this clone itself: What it recognizes is unknown.

Stated time point: pre-treatment baseline. Disease control meant complete response, partial response or stable disease at 12 weeks. Patients had no prior systemic cancer treatment, immunosuppressants or other active cancers. Only in-frame clones appear in the TCRdb table, and some are missing; sequencing was by immunoSEQ multiplex PCR. Of approximately 11,000 clones detected, over 80% appear once; the ten largest clones hold about a fifth. Notes on the study in general: PBMC repertoires of eventual disease-control patients split at W3 into clonality or diversity gains. Clones driving repertoire changes may be melanoma-specific or general immune activation.

Unmatched junction bases numbered 10, after V lost 7 bases and J lost 3 bases. This CDR3 spans 15 amino acids. The germline CDR1 and CDR2 sequences are MDHEN and SYDVKM. The clonotype originates from a human donor with melanoma. The material was blood, obtained from a patient treated with checkpoint blockade. V is TRBV28 and J is TRBJ2-3; 7 bases map to TRBD2. DNA for the CDR3: TGTGCCAGCATCCCTGGCGGGAGTGGAACAGATACGCAGTATTTT. It specifies CASIPGGSGTDTQYF.